The 2 T cell receptor beta chains given below trace back to one sample, sequenced in a study of T-cell reconstitution after alpha-beta-depleted transplantation in children. TCRbeta library construction was performed incorporating unique molecular identifiers. TCRdb itself ran the PCR reads through MiXCR, one entry per CDR3 protein. The data show 200,000 to 250,000 distinct CDR3 sequences, around 7.5% seen once. The sample here was PBMCs, mostly from graft donor cells, taken 180 days after TCRalphabeta/CD19-depleted stem cell transplant. The receptors were sampled from a male patient younger than 18 who had a stem cell transplant for acute lymphoblastic leukemia, so the T cells may come from the graft donor.

This clonotype was detected ten times or more. V gene TRBV20-1 combines with J gene TRBJ1-2; D is undetermined. Trimming removed 5 bases at V and 2 bases at J, with 12 bases between. This CDR3 has 13 amino acids. The germline gives CDR1 DFQATT, CDR2 SNEGSKA (reference sequence). CDR3 nucleotides: TGCAGTGCTCGCCCGGGTGTCAACTATGGCTACACCTTC. Amino acids: CSARPGVNYGYTF.

This clonotype was observed at least ten times. The chain joins TRBV4-3 to TRBJ1-1, with 8 bases that match TRBD1. Per germline, CDR1 LGHNA and CDR2 YSLEER. This CDR3 spans 15 amino acids. J was trimmed by 0 bases and V by 1 base; bases with no gene match: 1. The CDR3 protein is CASSQGTGLNTEAFF. CDR3 in DNA: TGCGCCAGCAGCCAAGGGACAGGGTTGAACACTGAAGCTTTCTTT.